Sequencing of this T cell receptor beta chain was carried out in a study of control samples from healthy donors and cancer patients (dated by TCRdb to 2019 to 2021). A remark on this clone: Which antigen it targets is not known. It has no much larger one-base neighbor in the sample; base qualities were not kept.

The CDR3 runs 16 residues from the cysteine to the phenylalanine. CDR3 DNA only is kept here, 48 bases in frame from base 1. The junction shows trimming of 2 bases on V and 6 bases on J, and the gene matches do not reach 10 bases of it. Per the germline V gene, MGHRA is the CDR1 and YSYEKL is the CDR2. Library creation used the immunoSEQ multiplex PCR assay. This is the immuneACCESS table as TCRdb keeps it, with only in-frame sequences that have V and J called. A part of the clones is gone; compared with another copy, unresolved V genes explain less than half, and the rest is unexplained. Present in this sample are roughly 80,000 clones, around 90% of which were seen just once. The ten top clones hold 1.5% to 2% of the sample.

This receptor was identified in a woman in her fifties or sixties with head and neck cancer. Sequenced input: PBMCs. Recombination connected TRBV4-1 to TRBJ2-3; the central 8 bases match TRBD2. CDR3 loop: CASSQNKAGVLDTQYF. Here is the DNA: TGCGCCAGCAGCCAAAATAAAGCGGGAGTCCTGGATACGCAGTATTTT.